This entry is about one T cell receptor (beta chain). Unmatched junction bases numbered 9, after V lost 0 bases and J lost 9 bases. Germline V lookup: CDR1 SGDLS, CDR2 YYNGEE. The CDR3 length is 15 residues. The sample is drawn from a study of cytomegalovirus exposure and HLA in healthy donors. Primers included in the PCR were 60 Vbeta and 13 Jbeta primers. The table came from immunoSEQ multiplex PCR; TCRdb's copy has only in-frame clones and leaves some out. Found here are roughly 140,000 clones, approximately 70% of them singletons; the top ten hold 13% to 15%. V gene TRBV9 combines with J gene TRBJ2-5, with TRBD2 identical over 9 bases. This clonotype was obtained from a human donor in good health. The sequenced sample was PBMCs. The CDR3 DNA reads as TGTGCCAGCAGCGTAGACGGTAGCGGGGGTGTGGCCCAGTACTTC. This sequence encodes CASSVDGSGGVAQYF.